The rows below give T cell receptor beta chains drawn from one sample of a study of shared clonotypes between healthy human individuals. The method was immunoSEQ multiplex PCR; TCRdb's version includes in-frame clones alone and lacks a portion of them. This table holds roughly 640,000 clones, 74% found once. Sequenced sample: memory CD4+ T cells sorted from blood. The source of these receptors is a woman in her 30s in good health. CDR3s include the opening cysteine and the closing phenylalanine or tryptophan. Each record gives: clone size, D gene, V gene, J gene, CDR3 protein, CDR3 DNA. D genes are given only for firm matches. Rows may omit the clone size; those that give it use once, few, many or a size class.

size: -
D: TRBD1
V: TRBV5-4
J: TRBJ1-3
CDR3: CASSLGDRVSGNTIYF
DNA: TGTGCCAGCAGCTTGGGGGACAGGGTCTCTGGAAACACCATATATTTT

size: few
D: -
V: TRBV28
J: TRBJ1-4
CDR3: CASRGHSGEKLFF
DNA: TGTGCCAGCCGGGGACACTCGGGGGAAAAACTGTTTTTT

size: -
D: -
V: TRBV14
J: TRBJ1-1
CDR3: CASSVDTNTEAFF
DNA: TGTGCCAGCAGCGTAGACACGAACACTGAAGCTTTCTTT

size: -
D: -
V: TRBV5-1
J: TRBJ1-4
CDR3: CASSLGWRGDNEKLFF
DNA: TGCGCCAGCAGCTTGGGGTGGAGGGGAGATAATGAAAAACTGTTTTTT

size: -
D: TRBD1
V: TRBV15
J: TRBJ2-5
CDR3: CATSRAGQIQETQYF
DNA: TGTGCCACCAGCAGAGCGGGACAGATCCAAGAGACCCAGTACTTC

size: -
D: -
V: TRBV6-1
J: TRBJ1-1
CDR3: CASSRDFKTEAFF
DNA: TGTGCCAGCAGCCGGGACTTCAAAACTGAAGCTTTCTTT

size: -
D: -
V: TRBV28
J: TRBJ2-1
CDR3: CASRSGGAGLRNEQFF
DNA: TGTGCCAGCCGCTCCGGGGGTGCGGGCCTCCGAAATGAGCAGTTCTTC

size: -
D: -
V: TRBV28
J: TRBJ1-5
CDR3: CASQNSDQPQHF
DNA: TGTGCCAGCCAGAACAGCGATCAGCCCCAGCATTTT

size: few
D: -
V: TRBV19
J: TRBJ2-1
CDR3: CASSIGGTRGNEQFF
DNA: TGTGCCAGTAGTATCGGTGGGACTCGGGGGAATGAGCAGTTCTTC

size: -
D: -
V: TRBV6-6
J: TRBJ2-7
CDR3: CASSYSVTRDEQYF
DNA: TGTGCCAGCAGTTACTCGGTGACTAGAGACGAGCAGTACTTC

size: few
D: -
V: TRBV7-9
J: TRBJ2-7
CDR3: CASSLAEGKAYEQYF
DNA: TGTGCCAGCAGCTTAGCGGAGGGGAAGGCCTACGAGCAGTACTTC

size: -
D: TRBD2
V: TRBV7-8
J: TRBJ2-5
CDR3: CASSSQGGRAGETQYF
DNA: TGTGCCAGCAGCTCCCAAGGCGGGAGGGCCGGAGAGACCCAGTACTTC

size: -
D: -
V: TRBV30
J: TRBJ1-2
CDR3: CAWTPDGIWGYTF
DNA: TGTGCCTGGACCCCGGACGGAATATGGGGCTACACCTTC

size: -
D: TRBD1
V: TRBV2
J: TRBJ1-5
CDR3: CASSERGQGGNQPQHF
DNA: TGTGCCAGCAGTGAGCGGGGACAGGGAGGCAATCAGCCCCAGCATTTT

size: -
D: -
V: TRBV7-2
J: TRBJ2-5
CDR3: CASSPSLIRGTEQYF
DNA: TGTGCCAGCAGCCCAAGCCTTATCAGGGGAACGGAGCAGTACTTC

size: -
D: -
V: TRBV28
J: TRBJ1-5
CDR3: CASSLRGRRPQHF
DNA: TGTGCCAGCAGTTTGCGGGGGCGTCGGCCCCAGCATTTT

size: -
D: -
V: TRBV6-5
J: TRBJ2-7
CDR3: CASSRTTGLSYEQYF
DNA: TGTGCCAGCAGCCGAACTACAGGGCTCTCCTACGAGCAGTACTTC

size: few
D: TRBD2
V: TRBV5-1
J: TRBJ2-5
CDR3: CASSLVRGGKETQYF
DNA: TGCGCCAGCAGCTTGGTTCGGGGGGGTAAGGAGACCCAGTACTTC

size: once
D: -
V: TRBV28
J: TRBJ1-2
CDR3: CASSFGSYGYTF
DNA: TGTGCCAGCTCGTTCGGGAGCTATGGCTACACCTTC

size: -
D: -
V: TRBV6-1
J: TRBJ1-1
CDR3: CASSELLPLNTEAFF
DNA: TGTGCCAGCAGTGAACTTCTGCCGCTGAACACTGAAGCTTTCTTT

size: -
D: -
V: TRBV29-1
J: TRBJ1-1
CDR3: CSVAQIKGYTEAFF
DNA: TGCAGCGTTGCCCAAATCAAAGGGTACACTGAAGCTTTCTTT

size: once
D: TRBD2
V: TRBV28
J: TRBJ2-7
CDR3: CASSPWGGYEQYF
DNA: TGTGCCAGCAGTCCCTGGGGGGGCTACGAGCAGTACTTC

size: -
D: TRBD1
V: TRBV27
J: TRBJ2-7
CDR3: CASSPTRDSLYEQYF
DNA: TGTGCCAGCAGCCCGACCCGGGACAGCCTCTACGAGCAGTACTTC

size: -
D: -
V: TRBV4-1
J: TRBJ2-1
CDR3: CASSQTGASSYNEQFF
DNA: TGCGCCAGCAGCCAAACCGGGGCGAGCTCCTACAATGAGCAGTTCTTC

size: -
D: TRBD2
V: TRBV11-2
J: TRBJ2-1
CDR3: CASSLNTGGPDEQFF
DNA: TGTGCCAGCAGCTTAAATACGGGAGGGCCCGATGAGCAGTTCTTC

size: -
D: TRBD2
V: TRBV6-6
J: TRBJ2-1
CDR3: CASSYSSGGDYNEQFF
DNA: TGTGCCAGCAGTTACTCGTCTGGGGGGGACTACAATGAGCAGTTCTTC

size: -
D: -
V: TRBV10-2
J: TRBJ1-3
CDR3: CASSESLGGTGNTIYF
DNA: TGCGCCAGCAGTGAGTCGTTGGGAGGTACTGGAAACACCATATATTTT

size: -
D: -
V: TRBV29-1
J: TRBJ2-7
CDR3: CSVEGVLGHLYEQYF
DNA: TGCAGCGTTGAGGGAGTATTAGGACACCTCTACGAGCAGTACTTC

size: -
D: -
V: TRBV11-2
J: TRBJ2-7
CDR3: CASSLLTGSYEQYF
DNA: TGTGCCAGCAGCCTACTGACAGGTTCCTACGAGCAGTACTTC

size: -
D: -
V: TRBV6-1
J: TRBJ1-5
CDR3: CASSEVLLSSNQPQHF
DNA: TGTGCCAGCAGTGAAGTCTTATTGAGTTCCAATCAGCCCCAGCATTTT

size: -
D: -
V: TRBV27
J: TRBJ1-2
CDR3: CASSSRGLENGYTF
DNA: TGTGCCAGCAGTTCGCGGGGCTTGGAAAATGGCTACACCTTC

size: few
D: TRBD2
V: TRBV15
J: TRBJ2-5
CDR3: CATSSFSGNVVETQYF
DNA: TGTGCCACCAGCAGCTTTAGCGGGAATGTTGTCGAGACCCAGTACTTC

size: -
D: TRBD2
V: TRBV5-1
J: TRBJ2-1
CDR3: CASSSLAGPSLVNEQFF
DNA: TGCGCCAGCAGCTCACTAGCGGGCCCCTCTTTGGTCAATGAGCAGTTCTTC

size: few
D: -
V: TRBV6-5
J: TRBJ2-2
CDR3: CATKARVEGGELFF
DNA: TGTGCCACCAAGGCAAGGGTGGAGGGCGGGGAGCTGTTTTTT